This section outlines one T cell receptor beta chain sequence together with its context. These data come from a study of CD8 T cells in Susac syndrome. An amount of RNA that ranged from roughly 0.5 to 1 ug was reverse transcribed with random hexamers. TCR beta CDR3 was amplified by immunoSEQ multiplex PCR. This amplification extended across 54 Vbeta and 13 Jbeta segments. Using its own MiXCR run on the immunoSEQ multiplex PCR reads, TCRdb lists one record per CDR3 protein. The sample carries 120,000 or so distinct CDR3 sequences, nearly 95% recorded once. This CDR3 is built from 14 residues. Germline V gene data show CDR1 as SEHNR and CDR2 as FQNEAQ (reference sequence). V was clipped by 4 bases and J by 0 bases, with 9 bases between them. CD8+ and CD4+ blood T cells underwent TCR beta sequencing. Age- and sex-matched healthy donors served as the control group. Isolation of CD8+ and CD4+ T cells was performed negatively, whereas enrichment of TEMRA cells was done by FACS.

This TCR was recovered from a human donor in good health. The chain couples TRBV7-9 to TRBJ1-1; no definite D call. The sample taken for sequencing was CD4+ T cells from PBMCs. The CDR3 loop is CASSSLVLNTEAFF. The CDR3 nucleotides read TGTGCCAGCAGCTCCCTAGTCTTGAACACTGAAGCTTTCTTT.